This T cell receptor beta chain was captured by sequencing in a study of T cells after yellow fever vaccination. In TCRdb, the 5' RACE reads were re-called with MiXCR into one record per CDR3 protein. The repertoire holds around 300,000 distinct CDR3 sequences, approximately 4.3% seen once, with roughly a fifth in the top ten. This clonotype was counted only a few times. No antigen is known for it. Findings and caveats of the study: A small share of clonotypes appeared in both CD4 and CD8 compartments.

Germline lookup yields CDR1 SGHTA and CDR2 FQGNSA. Trimming took 0 bases from V and 10 from J, leaving 12 bases between them. The CDR3 totals 13 residues. This receptor was obtained from a man aged 18-30 years who received the YFV17D yellow fever vaccine. This sample comprised PBMCs, obtained 15 days after the yellow fever booster vaccination. This sequence joins TRBV7-2 and TRBJ1-2, with D perhaps matching TRBD1 (5 bases). As DNA, the CDR3 is TGTGCCAGCAGCTTAGCGCTTAGGACAACCTACACCTTC. Translated: CASSLALRTTYTF.